This T cell receptor (beta chain) is drawn from a study of breast tumors, draining lymph nodes, adjacent tissues. General study results and limits: Tumor TCR diversity was below lymph nodes but above nontumor tissue. The lymph node origin of tumor T cells was framed as consistent with a hypothesis, not demonstrated. Tumor and nontumor repertoires were significantly more similar in luminal-like than in basal-like breast cancer.

This clonotype was recorded many times. Its antigen is as yet unknown. TCRdb reanalysed the multiplex PCR reads using MiXCR and keeps one entry per CDR3 protein. Among approximately 210,000 distinct CDR3 sequences listed, roughly 32% were seen once. Axillary draining lymph nodes of breast cancer patients supplied the node samples. Specimen: axillary lymph node tissue. The receptor's source is a female donor with breast cancer. Some clones in this sample may be carry-over from other donors' samples.

The CDR3 here is CASSPARFSGDEQYF. CDR3 DNA: TGTGCCAGCAGTCCCGCCCGGTTTAGCGGCGACGAGCAGTACTTC. The chain is built from TRBV6-2 or TRBV6-3 and TRBJ2-7; TRBD2 is a possible D gene (6 bases). In germline, CDR1 is MNHEY, CDR2 SVGEGT. CDR3 length: 15 amino acids. Trimming pared 5 bases from V and 5 bases from J, leaving 19 bases between.